This TCR beta chain was observed in a study of monozygotic twins with inflammatory bowel disease. Amplification of TCRalpha and TCRbeta cDNA involved two nested PCRs that ran for roughly 16 and 10 cycles. TCRdb re-called the 5' RACE reads and catalogs CDR3 proteins one per entry, DNA excluded. The sample has around 410,000 distinct CDR3 sequences. Per the germline V gene, CDR1 is MGHRA and CDR2 is YSYEKL. The CDR3 loop spans 13 amino acids. Findings and caveats of the study: Subtypes among T cells remained indistinguishable. The sharing of clonotypes with others was lower in IBD patients than in healthy twins, especially with disease activity.

Regarding this clonotype: Its specificity is unknown.

This TCR came from a human donor with ulcerative colitis or Crohn's disease, or a healthy co-twin of an affected twin (not recorded which). The V gene is TRBV4-1, the J gene TRBJ1-2. The specimen sequenced was blood. The CDR3 is CASSQEEPYGYTF.